The next 3 T cell receptor beta chains were all read from a single sample in a study of cytomegalovirus exposure and HLA in healthy donors. With 60 Vbeta and 13 Jbeta primers, the PCR was carried out. Some clones are missing from TCRdb's copy, which holds only in-frame ones; the method was immunoSEQ multiplex PCR. The sample yields 95,000 to 150,000 clones, around four fifths seen once. The material sequenced was PBMCs. The receptors shown here come from a man in his sixties in good health and CMV-seropositive.

The chain uses TRBV7-8 and TRBJ1-5; 7 nucleotides align to TRBD1. V shed 0 bases, J shed 7 bases, and the junction held 6 bases outside the gene matches. The CDR3 consists of 15 residues. The germline CDR1 and CDR2 sequences are SGHVS and FQNEAQ. The CDR3 spells CASSLALGGRQPQHF. The CDR3 DNA is TGTGCCAGCAGCTTAGCTTTAGGGGGCAGACAGCCCCAGCATTTT.

The chain couples TRBV4-1 to TRBJ1-5, with a tentative D call TRBD1 (6 bases). V lost 4 bases, J lost 7 bases, and 20 bases lay in between. Per germline, CDR1 MGHRA and CDR2 YSYEKL. The CDR3 length is 16 residues. The CDR3 here is CASSRRTEFTVQPQHF. In DNA, the CDR3 is TGCGCCAGCAGCCGTAGGACAGAATTCACTGTCCAGCCCCAGCATTTT.

The CDR3 region has the DNA TGTGCCAGCAGTCCTTGGACAGGGGGCGATTCCGAAGCTTTCTTT. It yields the protein CASSPWTGGDSEAFF. The V and J genes are TRBV6-5 and TRBJ1-1, with 11 nucleotides matching TRBD1. Germline CDR1 reads MNHEY; CDR2 reads SVGAGI. The V segment lost 5 bases and the J segment 8 bases; nucleotides outside the gene matches: 10. CDR3 length: 15 amino acids.